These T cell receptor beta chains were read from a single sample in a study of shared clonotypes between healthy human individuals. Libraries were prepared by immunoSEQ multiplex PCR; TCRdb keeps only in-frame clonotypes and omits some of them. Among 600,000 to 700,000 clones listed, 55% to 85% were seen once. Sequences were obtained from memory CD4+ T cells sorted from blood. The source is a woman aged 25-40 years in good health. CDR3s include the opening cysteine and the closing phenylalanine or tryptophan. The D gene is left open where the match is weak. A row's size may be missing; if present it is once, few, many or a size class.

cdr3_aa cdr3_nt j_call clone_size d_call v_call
CASQRSYEQYF TGTGCCAGTCAACGCTCCTACGAGCAGTACTTC TRBJ2-7 - - TRBV25-1
CATEPSGSGANVLTF TGTGCCACCGAACCCTCTGGCTCTGGGGCCAACGTCCTGACTTTC TRBJ2-6 - - TRBV6-1
CASSPNTGDQPQHF TGTGCCAGCAGTCCAAATACAGGGGATCAGCCCCAGCATTTT TRBJ1-5 - TRBD1 TRBV2
CAWRQGISYEQYF TGTGCCTGGCGACAGGGTATATCCTACGAGCAGTACTTC TRBJ2-7 - TRBD1 TRBV30
CASSRRDTVKQYF TGTGCCAGCTCGAGACGGGACACCGTGAAGCAGTACTTC TRBJ2-7 - - TRBV28
CASGAWSPGDTGELFF TGTGCCAGCGGGGCCTGGTCGCCTGGGGATACCGGGGAGCTGTTTTTT TRBJ2-2 few - TRBV9
CASSFRLASYEQYF TGTGCCAGCAGCTTTAGACTAGCTTCCTACGAGCAGTACTTC TRBJ2-7 - TRBD2 TRBV5-6
CASSSQLGLDPYEQYF TGTGCCAGCAGCTCACAGTTGGGCCTAGACCCCTACGAGCAGTACTTC TRBJ2-7 - - TRBV7-9
CASSLGPLQFF TGTGCCAGCAGCTTAGGGCCTCTTCAGTTCTTC TRBJ2-1 - - TRBV7-9
CASSSRVAGMYEQYF TGTGCCAGCAGCTCCCGGGTAGCGGGAATGTACGAGCAGTACTTC TRBJ2-7 - TRBD2 TRBV7-8
CASSSGFYNEQFF TGTGCCAGCAGCTCAGGGTTTTACAATGAGCAGTTCTTC TRBJ2-1 - - TRBV7-7
CASSHKPGQVMQPQHF TGTGCCAGCAGCCATAAACCGGGACAGGTCATGCAGCCCCAGCATTTT TRBJ1-5 - TRBD1 TRBV5-6
CASSLGDPPGETQYF TGTGCCAGCAGCTTAGGAGATCCCCCAGGGGAGACCCAGTACTTC TRBJ2-5 - - TRBV7-2
CASTLEVPAGEQFF TGTGCCAGCACCCTAGAAGTGCCAGCGGGGGAGCAGTTCTTC TRBJ2-1 - TRBD2 TRBV28
CASSPHRRDSYNEQFF TGTGCCAGCAGCCCCCATCGGCGGGACTCCTACAATGAGCAGTTCTTC TRBJ2-1 few - TRBV9